This T cell receptor (beta chain) was captured in a study of blood T cell repertoires in COVID-19. The germline V and J ends were trimmed by 7 bases and 3 bases, with 15 bases remaining between them. Looked up from germline, CDR1 is PRHDT and CDR2 is FYEKMQ (reference sequence). The CDR3 spans 14 residues. In the source study's methods: By means of reference gene primer amplification, nucleated cell counts were estimated. Clones were read by immunoSEQ multiplex PCR, and TCRdb kept only the in-frame ones, dropping some. The DNA gave D and trimming, while V, J and clone size come from that table. Of approximately 220,000 clones listed, about 90% are singletons.

Sequencing input: peripheral blood. The V gene is TRBV13, the J gene TRBJ1-1; possible D gene TRBD1, 5 bases. This sequence was found in a woman aged 45-59 years with acute or convalescent COVID-19. CDR3 region: CASTSGVSHTEAFF. The CDR3 nucleotides read TGTGCCAGCACCTCGGGGGTGTCACACACTGAAGCTTTCTTT.